These T cell receptor beta chains were read from a single sample in a study of OX40 agonist ivuxolimab in advanced cancers. Clones were read by immunoSEQ multiplex PCR, and TCRdb kept only the in-frame ones, dropping some. This sample yields around 60,000 clones, of which roughly 90% are seen a single time; around 0.42% belongs to the top ten. This specimen was CD4+ or CD8+ T cells sorted from blood, taken in a trial of the OX40 agonist ivuxolimab. These receptor sequences come from an adult with an advanced solid tumor such as melanoma, head and neck, liver or kidney cancer. CDR3s include the opening cysteine and the closing phenylalanine or tryptophan. Fields, in order: D gene, V gene, clone size, J gene, CDR3 protein, CDR3 DNA. A D gene is named only where the DNA matches it firmly. Where a row states a size, it is once, few, many or the class of an expanded clone; other rows omit it.

>NA|TRBV19|NA|TRBJ1-5
CASSIWGIANNQPQHF
TGTGCCAGTAGTATCTGGGGAATCGCAAACAATCAGCCCCAGCATTTT
>NA|TRBV10-2|NA|TRBJ2-2
CASTKQGNTGELFF
TGCGCCAGCACTAAACAGGGTAACACCGGGGAGCTGTTTTTT
>NA|TRBV11-1|NA|TRBJ1-1
CASSLTGFDTEAFF
TGTGCCAGCAGCTTAACGGGCTTTGACACTGAAGCTTTCTTT
>TRBD1|TRBV6-5|NA|TRBJ2-7
CASSFLTGNGRYEQYF
TGTGCCAGCAGTTTCTTGACAGGGAATGGAAGGTACGAGCAGTACTTC
>TRBD1|TRBV19|NA|TRBJ1-4
CASSISWTGSAEKLFF
TGTGCCAGTAGTATAAGTTGGACAGGGTCAGCTGAAAAACTGTTTTTT
>NA|TRBV7-9|NA|TRBJ1-1
CASSTGQKMNTEAFF
TGTGCCAGCAGCACCGGACAGAAGATGAACACTGAAGCTTTCTTT
>NA|TRBV5-6|NA|TRBJ2-3
CASSLKTRRTDTQYF
TGTGCCAGCAGCTTAAAGACAAGACGCACAGATACGCAGTATTTT
>NA|TRBV7-9|NA|TRBJ2-3
CASSLDSGLYTQYF
TGTGCCAGCAGCTTAGATTCGGGACTGTATACGCAGTATTTT
>NA|TRBV6-5|NA|TRBJ2-3
CASSTFADTQYF
TGTGCCAGCAGCACCTTCGCAGATACGCAGTATTTT
>TRBD1|TRBV6-1|NA|TRBJ1-4
CASSERQGGVKLFF
TGTGCCAGCAGTGAAAGACAGGGCGGTGTAAAACTGTTTTTT
>NA|TRBV27|few|TRBJ1-4
CASSKTGNEKLFF
TGTGCCAGCAGCAAAACCGGGAATGAAAAACTGTTTTTT
>TRBD1|TRBV5-8|once|TRBJ2-1
CASRLRTGGNEQFF
TGTGCCAGCAGACTTAGGACAGGGGGGAATGAGCAGTTCTTC
>NA|TRBV11-3|NA|TRBJ1-1
CASSAQENTEAFF
TGTGCCAGCAGCGCGCAGGAGAACACTGAAGCTTTCTTT
>TRBD1|TRBV9|NA|TRBJ2-2
CASSVRTGVTGELFF
TGTGCCAGCAGCGTCCGGACAGGGGTGACCGGGGAGCTGTTTTTT
>TRBD2|TRBV9|NA|TRBJ2-3
CASSVLLAGADTQYF
TGTGCCAGCAGCGTATTATTAGCGGGAGCAGATACGCAGTATTTT
>TRBD1|TRBV12-5|NA|TRBJ1-2
CASGWGSLDRKQIGYGYTF
TGTGCTAGTGGTTGGGGGAGTTTGGACAGGAAACAGATCGGGTATGGCTACACCTTC
>NA|TRBV19|NA|TRBJ2-2
CASSRKLAATNTGELFF
TGTGCCAGTAGCCGAAAGTTAGCGGCTACGAACACCGGGGAGCTGTTTTTT
>NA|TRBV29-1|NA|TRBJ2-3
CSVGYRTDTQYF
TGCAGCGTTGGGTACCGCACAGATACGCAGTATTTT
>TRBD2|TRBV6-5|NA|TRBJ2-3
CASSYETSGSIDTQYF
TGTGCCAGCAGTTACGAGACTAGCGGGAGTATAGATACGCAGTATTTT
>NA|TRBV2|NA|TRBJ1-4
CASKTDIEKLFF
TGTGCCAGTAAGACAGATATAGAAAAACTGTTTTTT
>TRBD1|TRBV7-2|NA|TRBJ1-2
CASSLGQVYGYTF
TGTGCCAGCAGCCTTGGACAGGTCTATGGCTACACCTTC
>NA|TRBV14|NA|TRBJ2-5
CASSQAAIGTQYF
TGTGCCAGCAGCCAAGCAGCGATCGGGACCCAGTACTTC
>NA|TRBV5-6|once|TRBJ1-2
CASSLVGRETIGYTF
TGTGCCAGCAGCTTGGTTGGCAGGGAAACTATTGGCTACACCTTC
>NA|TRBV7-9|NA|TRBJ2-1
CASSGRRAGADNEQFF
TGTGCCAGCAGCGGACGGAGGGCCGGAGCGGACAATGAGCAGTTCTTC
>TRBD2|TRBV11-3|NA|TRBJ2-5
CASSLISGSETQYF
TGTGCCAGCAGCTTAATCAGCGGGAGTGAGACCCAGTACTTC
>NA|TRBV30|few|TRBJ1-5
CAWSASFNQPQHF
TGTGCCTGGAGTGCTAGCTTTAATCAGCCCCAGCATTTT
>TRBD1|TRBV15|NA|TRBJ1-5
CATSRGGTGSHNQPQHF
TGTGCCACCAGCAGAGGAGGGACAGGTTCCCACAATCAGCCCCAGCATTTT
>TRBD1|TRBV9|NA|TRBJ2-1
CASSSRTGIGVSYNEQFF
TGTGCCAGCAGCTCGCGGACAGGGATCGGAGTTTCCTACAATGAGCAGTTCTTC
>NA|TRBV6-1|NA|TRBJ2-5
CASSESLTQYF
TGTGCCAGCAGTGAATCGTTGACCCAGTACTTC
>NA|TRBV7-8|NA|TRBJ2-3
CASSLGGTGNTQYF
TGTGCCAGCAGCTTAGGAGGGACCGGGAATACGCAGTATTTT
>NA|TRBV19|NA|TRBJ1-4
CASSITVNEKLFF
TGTGCCAGTAGTATTACGGTTAATGAAAAACTGTTTTTT
>TRBD2|TRBV28|once|TRBJ2-7
CASSHQTSGRFYEQYF
TGTGCCAGCAGCCACCAGACTAGCGGGAGGTTCTACGAGCAGTACTTC
>TRBD2|TRBV25-1|NA|TRBJ2-2
CASSVGGLAGTGELFF
TGTGCCAGCAGTGTGGGGGGACTAGCGGGTACCGGGGAGCTGTTTTTT
>TRBD1|TRBV5-4|once|TRBJ2-7
CASQIEQGAGYEQYF
TGTGCCAGCCAAATCGAACAGGGGGCAGGCTACGAGCAGTACTTC
>TRBD2|TRBV6-5|NA|TRBJ2-7
CASSYGGVASYEQYF
TGTGCCAGCAGTTACGGGGGGGTGGCCTCCTACGAGCAGTACTTC
>NA|TRBV5-1|NA|TRBJ1-2
CASSGDGNYGYTF
TGCGCCAGCAGCGGGGACGGAAACTATGGCTACACCTTC
>TRBD2|TRBV7-9|NA|TRBJ2-2
CASTNEVAGGTGELFF
TGTGCCAGCACCAACGAAGTAGCGGGAGGAACCGGGGAGCTGTTTTTT
>NA|TRBV7-9|NA|TRBJ2-7
CASSLTSGVLYEQYF
TGTGCCAGCAGCTTAACCAGCGGAGTGCTATACGAGCAGTACTTC
>NA|TRBV7-9|NA|TRBJ2-1
CASSLVPGQRDEQFF
TGTGCCAGCAGCTTAGTTCCCGGGCAAAGGGATGAGCAGTTCTTC
>TRBD2|TRBV18|NA|TRBJ2-7
CASSPTSGSSYEQYF
TGTGCCAGCTCACCAACTAGCGGGAGCTCCTACGAGCAGTACTTC
>TRBD1|TRBV15|once|TRBJ1-5
CATSRDRQGASQPQHF
TGTGCCACCAGCAGAGACAGACAGGGGGCGAGCCAGCCCCAGCATTTT
>TRBD1|TRBV5-1|NA|TRBJ2-1
CASSLRGQGAGEQFF
TGCGCCAGCAGCTTGAGGGGACAGGGGGCAGGGGAGCAGTTCTTC
>TRBD1|TRBV6-6|NA|TRBJ1-1
CASTGTENTEAFF
TGTGCCAGCACCGGGACAGAGAACACTGAAGCTTTCTTT
>NA|TRBV6-6|NA|TRBJ1-5
CASSYQTGNNQPQHF
TGTGCCAGCAGTTACCAGACAGGTAATAATCAGCCCCAGCATTTT
>TRBD2|TRBV6-5|once|TRBJ2-1
CASSPGLAGGEQFF
TGTGCCAGCAGCCCCGGACTAGCGGGAGGTGAGCAGTTCTTC
>NA|TRBV19|NA|TRBJ1-2
CASSSGQTNYGYTF
TGTGCCAGTAGTAGTGGACAGACTAACTATGGCTACACCTTC
>TRBD1|TRBV18|NA|TRBJ1-1
CASSSGQGGVMNTEAFF
TGTGCCAGCTCATCCGGACAGGGAGGGGTGATGAACACTGAAGCTTTCTTT
>TRBD1|TRBV6-6|NA|TRBJ2-1
CASSSGTDGNYNEQFF
TGTGCCAGCAGTTCGGGGACAGACGGAAACTACAATGAGCAGTTCTTC